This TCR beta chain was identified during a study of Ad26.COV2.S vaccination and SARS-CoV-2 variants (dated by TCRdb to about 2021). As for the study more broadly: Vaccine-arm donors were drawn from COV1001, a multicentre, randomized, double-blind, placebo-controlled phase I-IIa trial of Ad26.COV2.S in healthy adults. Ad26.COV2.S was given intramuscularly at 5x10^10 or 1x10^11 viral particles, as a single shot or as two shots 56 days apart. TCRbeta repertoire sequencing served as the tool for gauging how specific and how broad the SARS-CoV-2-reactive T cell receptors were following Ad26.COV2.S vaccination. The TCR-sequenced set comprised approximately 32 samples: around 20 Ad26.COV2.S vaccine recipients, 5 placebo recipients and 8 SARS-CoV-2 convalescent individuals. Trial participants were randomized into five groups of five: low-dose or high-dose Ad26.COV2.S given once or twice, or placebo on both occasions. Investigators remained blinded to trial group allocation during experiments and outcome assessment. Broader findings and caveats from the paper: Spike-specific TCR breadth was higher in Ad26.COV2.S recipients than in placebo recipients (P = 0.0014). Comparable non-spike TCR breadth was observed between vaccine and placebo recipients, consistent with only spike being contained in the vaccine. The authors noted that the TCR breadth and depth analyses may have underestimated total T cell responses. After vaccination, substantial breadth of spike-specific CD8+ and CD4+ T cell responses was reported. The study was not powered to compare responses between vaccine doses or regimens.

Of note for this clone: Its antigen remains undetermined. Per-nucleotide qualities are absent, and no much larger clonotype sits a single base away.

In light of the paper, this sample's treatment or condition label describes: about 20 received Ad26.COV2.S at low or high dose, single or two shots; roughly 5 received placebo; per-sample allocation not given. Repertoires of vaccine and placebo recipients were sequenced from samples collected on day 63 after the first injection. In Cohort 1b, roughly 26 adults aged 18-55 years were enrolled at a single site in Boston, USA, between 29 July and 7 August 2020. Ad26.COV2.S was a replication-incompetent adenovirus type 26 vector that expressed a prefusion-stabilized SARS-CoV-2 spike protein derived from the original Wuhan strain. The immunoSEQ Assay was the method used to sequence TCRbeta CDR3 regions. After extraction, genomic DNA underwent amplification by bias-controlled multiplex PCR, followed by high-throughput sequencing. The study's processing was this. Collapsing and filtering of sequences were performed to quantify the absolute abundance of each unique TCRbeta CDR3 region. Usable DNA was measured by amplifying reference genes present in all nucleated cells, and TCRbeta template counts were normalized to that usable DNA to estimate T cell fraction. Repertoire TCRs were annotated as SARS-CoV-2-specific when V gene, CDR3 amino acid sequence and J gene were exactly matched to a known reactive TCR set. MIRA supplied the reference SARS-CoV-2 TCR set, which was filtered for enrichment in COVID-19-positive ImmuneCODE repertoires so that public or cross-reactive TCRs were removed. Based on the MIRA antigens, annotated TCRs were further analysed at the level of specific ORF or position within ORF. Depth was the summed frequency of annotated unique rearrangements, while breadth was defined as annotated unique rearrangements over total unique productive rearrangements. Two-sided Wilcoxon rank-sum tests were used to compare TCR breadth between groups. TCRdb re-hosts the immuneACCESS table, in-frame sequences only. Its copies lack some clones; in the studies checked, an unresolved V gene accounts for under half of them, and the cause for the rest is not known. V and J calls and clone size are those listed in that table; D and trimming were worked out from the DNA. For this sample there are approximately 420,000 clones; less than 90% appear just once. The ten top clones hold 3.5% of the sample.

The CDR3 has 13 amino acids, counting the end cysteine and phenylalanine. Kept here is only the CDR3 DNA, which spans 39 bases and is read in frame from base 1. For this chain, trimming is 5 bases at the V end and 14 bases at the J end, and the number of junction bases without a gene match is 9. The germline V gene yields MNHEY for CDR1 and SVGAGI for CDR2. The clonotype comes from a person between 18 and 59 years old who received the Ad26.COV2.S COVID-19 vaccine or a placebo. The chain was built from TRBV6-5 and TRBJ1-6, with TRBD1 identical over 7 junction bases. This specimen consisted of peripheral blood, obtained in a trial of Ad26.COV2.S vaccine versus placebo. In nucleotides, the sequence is TGTGCCAGCAGTCGGGATGCGACAGGGTCCCTCCACTTT. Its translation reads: CASSRDATGSLHF.